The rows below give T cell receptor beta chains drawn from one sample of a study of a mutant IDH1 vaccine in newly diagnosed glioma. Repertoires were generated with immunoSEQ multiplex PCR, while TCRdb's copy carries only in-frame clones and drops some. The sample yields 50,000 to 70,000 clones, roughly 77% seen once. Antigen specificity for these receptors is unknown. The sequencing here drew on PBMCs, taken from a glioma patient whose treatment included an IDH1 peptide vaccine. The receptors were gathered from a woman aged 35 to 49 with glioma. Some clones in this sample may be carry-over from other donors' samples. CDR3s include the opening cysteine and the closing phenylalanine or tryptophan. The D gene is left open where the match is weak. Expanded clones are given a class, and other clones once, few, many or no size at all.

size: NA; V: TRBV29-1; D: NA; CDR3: CSPKIGPLRATGELFF
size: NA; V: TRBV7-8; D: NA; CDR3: CASSLRAGYGYTF
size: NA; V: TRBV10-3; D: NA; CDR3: CAIRRDYEQYF
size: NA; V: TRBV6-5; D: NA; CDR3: CASSYSLWGKAYEQYF
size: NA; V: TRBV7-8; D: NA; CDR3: CASSLGLERTNEKLFF
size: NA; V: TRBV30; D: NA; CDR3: CAWSSGVTEAFF
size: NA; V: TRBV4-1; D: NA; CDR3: CASSQEGRQAGNTIYF
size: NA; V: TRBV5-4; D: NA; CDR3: CASSLADYNNEQFF
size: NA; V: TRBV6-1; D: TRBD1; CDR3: CASSEARGLGYTF
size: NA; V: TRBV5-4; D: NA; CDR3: CASSLAGGGQPQHF
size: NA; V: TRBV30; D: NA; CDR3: CAWSVKQGQEQFF
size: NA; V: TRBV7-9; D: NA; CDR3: CASSPGKGSGSSYEQYF
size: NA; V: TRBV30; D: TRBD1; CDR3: CACTSGTGNGYTF
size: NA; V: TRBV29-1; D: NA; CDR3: CSVHKNTEAFF
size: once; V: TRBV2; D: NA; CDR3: CASSEGRPGRYF
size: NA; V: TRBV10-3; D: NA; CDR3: CATQPRGAYEQYF
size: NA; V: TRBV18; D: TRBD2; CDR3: CASLRAGDTDTQYF
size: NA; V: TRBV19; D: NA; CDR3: CASGEPQHF
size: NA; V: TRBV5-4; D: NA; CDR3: CASSLRRKYGYTF
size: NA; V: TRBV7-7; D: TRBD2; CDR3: CASSFSSGGFNEQFF
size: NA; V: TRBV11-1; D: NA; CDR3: CASSLSGSYEQYF
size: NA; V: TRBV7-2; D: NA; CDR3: CASSSEFGGGYTF
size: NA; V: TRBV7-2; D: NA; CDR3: CASRGIANTGELFF
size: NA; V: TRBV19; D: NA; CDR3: CAVPGPGRMNTEAFF
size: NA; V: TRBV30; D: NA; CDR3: CAWSGTATDTQYF
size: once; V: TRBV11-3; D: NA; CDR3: CASSPARGGYNEQFF
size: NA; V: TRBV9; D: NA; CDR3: CASSARGRNTGELFF
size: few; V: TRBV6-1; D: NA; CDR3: CASRRESGMDEQYF
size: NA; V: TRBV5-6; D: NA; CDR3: CASSLIGGPNTGELFF
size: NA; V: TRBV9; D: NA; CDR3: CASSETGYNSPLHF
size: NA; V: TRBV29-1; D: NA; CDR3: CSVEDRVGGPNYGYTF
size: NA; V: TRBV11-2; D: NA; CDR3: CASSLGTIEGETQYF
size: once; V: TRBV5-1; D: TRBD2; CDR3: CASSIGTSGGAETQYF
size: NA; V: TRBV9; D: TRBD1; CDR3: CASSVGTGGRFSEAFF
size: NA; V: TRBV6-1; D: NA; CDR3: CASTRAGNTGELFF
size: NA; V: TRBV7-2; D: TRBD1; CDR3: CASSSIRGLAFF
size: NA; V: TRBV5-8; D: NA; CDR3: CASSLWEETQYF
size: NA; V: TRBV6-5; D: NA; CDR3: CASRTTGRTDTQYF
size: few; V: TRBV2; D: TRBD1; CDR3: CASGGTGGRNTQYF
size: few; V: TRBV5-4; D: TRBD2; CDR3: CASSPGLGGGYSTDTQYF
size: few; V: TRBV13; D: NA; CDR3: CASSLGAGLNSPLHF
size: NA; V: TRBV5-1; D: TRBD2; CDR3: CASSMGLAGVTGELFF
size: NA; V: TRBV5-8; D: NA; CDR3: CASSLYEAFF
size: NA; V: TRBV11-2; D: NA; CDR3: CASSPSSAATDTQYF
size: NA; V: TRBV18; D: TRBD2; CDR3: CASSPLAGNTGELFF
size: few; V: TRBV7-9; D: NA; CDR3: CASSLVGESSPLHF
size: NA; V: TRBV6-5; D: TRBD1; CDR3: CASSYAGQGGNTEAFF
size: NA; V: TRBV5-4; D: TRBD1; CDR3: CASSTTGARANVLTF
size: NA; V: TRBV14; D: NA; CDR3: CASSQSAGYDQPQHF
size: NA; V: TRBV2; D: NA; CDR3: CASSVPDTEAFF
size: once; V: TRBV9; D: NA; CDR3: CASSVGGRENEQFF
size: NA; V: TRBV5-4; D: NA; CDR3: CASSFGGFGSSRTDTQYF
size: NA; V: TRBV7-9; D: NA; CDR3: CASSLQGLPRQYF
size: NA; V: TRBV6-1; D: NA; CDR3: CASSEATPRNRGGYGYTF
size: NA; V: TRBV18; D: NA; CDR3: CASSPAGGGYGYTF
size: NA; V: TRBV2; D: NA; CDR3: CASGFPLTQSSYEQYF
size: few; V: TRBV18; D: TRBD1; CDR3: CASSPGTGDQPQHF
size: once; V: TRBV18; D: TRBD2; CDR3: CASSPPTSDTSTDTQYF
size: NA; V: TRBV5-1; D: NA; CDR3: CASKGRGIYEQYF
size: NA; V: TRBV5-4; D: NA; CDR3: CASSLEGERREQYF